One sample yielded the 32 T cell receptor beta chains listed below, sequenced in a study of shared clonotypes between healthy human individuals. Only in-frame clones appear in the TCRdb table, and some are missing; sequencing was by immunoSEQ multiplex PCR. Of approximately 2.5 million clones in the sample, around 94% are singletons; the top ten hold around 0.14%. The sequenced sample consisted of naive CD4+ T cells sorted from blood. As to subset: CD45RA+ positively selected. These receptors came from a man aged 18-30 years in good health.

The chain employs TRBV6-1 and TRBJ2-3; D might be TRBD1 (5 bases). Germline values: CDR1 MNHNS, CDR2 SASEGT. Trimming pared 2 bases from V and 2 bases from J, leaving 8 bases between. This CDR3 spans 14 amino acids. The CDR3 loop is CASSEQGNTDTQYF. CDR3 in DNA: TGTGCCAGCAGTGAACAGGGAAACACAGATACGCAGTATTTT.

V is TRBV19 and J is TRBJ1-4; D gene ambiguous. CDR1 and CDR2 (germline): LNHDA, SQIVND (reference sequence). The ends were cut back, 5 bases at V and 5 bases at J, with 18 bases in the middle. The CDR3 has 16 amino acids. The DNA for the CDR3 is TGTGCCAGTAGTCCCTCTTGGTCGCGGTACAATGAAAAACTGTTTTTT. Its translation: CASSPSWSRYNEKLFF.

The rearrangement uses TRBV5-6 and TRBJ2-7; D is undetermined. The CDR3 loop spans 13 amino acids. CDR1 and CDR2 (germline): SGHDT, YYEEEE. The V gene lost 1 base and the J gene lost 6 bases, with 11 bases spanning the gap. CDR3 protein: CASSLIDRSEQYF. The CDR3 region has the DNA TGTGCCAGCAGCTTGATAGATCGTAGCGAGCAGTACTTC.

The chain has TRBV6-5 and TRBJ2-1, with TRBD1 matching 8 bases. V was pared by 5 bases and J by 9 bases, with 6 bases of the junction left unmatched. Germline loops: CDR1 MNHEY, CDR2 SVGAGI. The CDR3 covers 13 residues. The CDR3 loop reads CASSMDRATEQFF. In nucleotides, the CDR3 is TGTGCCAGCAGTATGGACAGGGCGACTGAGCAGTTCTTC.

This chain uses TRBV6-5 with TRBJ1-1, with D unclear. There are 13 residues in the CDR3. Germline V gene data show CDR1 as MNHEY and CDR2 as SVGAGI. Between the trimmed V and J ends, which lost 6 bases and 1 base, there was a span of 9 bases. The CDR3 region is CASSRRGNTEAFF. The CDR3 DNA reads as TGTGCCAGCAGCCGACGCGGGAACACTGAAGCTTTCTTT.

In this sample, this clone turned up once. Different DNA sequences within this sample yield the same CDR3. V and J are TRBV18 and TRBJ1-2, with 7 nucleotides matching TRBD1. CDR3 length: 13 amino acids. Germline V gene data show CDR1 as KGHSH and CDR2 as LQKENI. V was clipped by 3 bases and J by 6 bases; unmatched bases: 4. The CDR3 coding sequence is TGTGCCAGCTCACCCGACAGGGAGCATGGCTACACCTTC. This sequence encodes CASSPDREHGYTF.

The chain couples TRBV7-2 to TRBJ1-2; 8 bases are a match to TRBD1. This CDR3 contains 15 residues. The V gene's germline CDR1 is SGHTA and CDR2 FQGNSA. V shed 1 base and J 4 bases; nucleotides not matched to a gene: 5. CDR3 in amino acids: CASSLEPDRVYGYTF. The DNA of the CDR3 is TGTGCCAGCAGCTTAGAGCCGGACAGGGTCTATGGCTACACCTTC.

The chain combines TRBV7-9 with TRBJ2-5; no firm D call. Trimming pared 5 bases from V and 3 bases from J, leaving 4 bases between. Germline V gene sequence: CDR1 SEHNR, CDR2 FQNEAQ (reference sequence). The CDR3 sequence is 11 residues long. The CDR3 nucleotides are TGTGCCAGCAGCCAAGAAGAGACCCAGTACTTC. This translates into CASSQEETQYF.

Notes on this clone: The same CDR3 arises from other DNA sequences in this sample as well. The chain has TRBV10-2 and TRBJ1-4; 10 nucleotides line up with TRBD1. The CDR3 consists of 15 residues. After removal of 5 bases from V and 8 bases from J, the junction contained 8 bases not matched to a gene. Germline assignment: CDR1 WSHSY and CDR2 SAAADI. CDR3 nucleotide sequence: TGCGCCAGCAGTCGTTTTGGGACAGGGGACGAAAAACTGTTTTTT. Amino acids: CASSRFGTGDEKLFF.

The chain couples TRBV19 to TRBJ2-3; TRBD1 matches at 7 bases. This CDR3 contains 16 residues. V dropped 2 bases and J dropped 1; count of bases not matched to a gene: 6. CDR1 LNHDA and CDR2 SQIVND come from the germline V gene (reference sequence). CDR3 amino acids: CASSIRTGGGTDTQYF. DNA of the CDR3: TGTGCCAGTAGTATAAGGACAGGAGGCGGCACAGATACGCAGTATTTT.

The rearrangement joins TRBV30 to TRBJ2-7, with a weak D call TRBD1 (6 bases). Germline CDR1 GTSNPN, CDR2 SVGIG (reference sequence). Trimming took off 4 bases at V and 0 bases at J, with 10 bases between the two ends. This CDR3 has 13 amino acids. This CDR3 reads CAWIQGSSYEQYF. CDR3 DNA: TGTGCCTGGATACAGGGAAGCTCCTACGAGCAGTACTTC. Combining the CDR3 with reference TRBV30 and TRBJ2-7 gives the whole variable domain SQTIHQWPATLVQPVGSPLSLECTVEGTSNPNLYWYRQAAGRGLQLLFYSVGIGQISSEVPQNLSASRPQDRQFILSSKKLLLSDSGFYLCAWIQGSSYEQYFGPGTRLTVT.

This rearrangement joins TRBV19 to TRBJ2-3, with 11 bases identical to TRBD2. The V gene's germline CDR1 is LNHDA and CDR2 SQIVND (reference sequence). V was pared by 3 bases and J by 6 bases, with 8 bases of the junction left unmatched. This CDR3 contains 16 residues. The CDR3 region has the DNA TGTGCCAGTAGTATTTCTCTAGCGGGGGGAAGGGATACGCAGTATTTT. It encodes CASSISLAGGRDTQYF.

This chain uses TRBV21-1 with TRBJ1-6; the table's TRBD1 call for D was not verified on the DNA. TRBV21-1 constitutes a pseudogene. The CDR3 has 18 residues. The CDR3 DNA reads as TGTGCCAGCAGCCCCCTTGATCGGGACAGGGCGGAAGGTTCACCCCTCCACTTT. The encoded protein is CASSPLDRDRAEGSPLHF.

As concerns this clone: In the same sample, other DNA sequences code for this CDR3. The chain employs TRBV19 and TRBJ1-1; perhaps TRBD1 as D (5 bases). Looked up from germline, CDR1 is LNHDA and CDR2 is SQIVND (reference sequence). V lost 7 bases to trimming and J lost 1 base, with 10 bases between them. The CDR3 totals 13 residues. CDR3 in DNA: TGTGCCAGTAACCCGGGGCCGAACACTGAAGCTTTCTTT. As protein: CASNPGPNTEAFF.

In this sample, this clone turned up a few times. CDR3 loop: CASSFQGGWSYNSPLHF. CDR3 nucleotides: TGTGCCAGCAGCTTTCAAGGGGGCTGGTCCTATAATTCACCCCTCCACTTT. This chain joins TRBV7-2 and TRBJ1-6, with 7 bases aligning to TRBD1. Looked up from germline, CDR1 is SGHTA and CDR2 is FQGNSA. CDR3 length: 17 residues. J was trimmed by 1 base and V by 3 bases; bases with no gene match: 6. Filled out from reference TRBV7-2 and TRBJ1-6, the complete variable domain reads GAGVSQSPSNKVTEKGKDVELRCDPISGHTALYWYRQSLGQGLEFLIYFQGNSAPDKSGLPSDRFSAERTGGSVSTLTIQRTQQEDSAVYLCASSFQGGWSYNSPLHFGNGTRLTVT.

This clone has just one count. The chain combines TRBV7-2 with TRBJ2-4; TRBD1 matches at 7 bases. Germline CDR1 is SGHTA and CDR2 is FQGNSA. V was pared by 5 bases and J by 5 bases, with 9 bases of the junction left unmatched. The CDR3 runs 15 residues. The CDR3: CASSLITGVENIQYF. CDR3 bases: TGTGCCAGCAGCCTTATTACAGGGGTGGAAAACATTCAGTACTTC. Full variable domain (missing parts from reference TRBV7-2 and TRBJ2-4): GAGVSQSPSNKVTEKGKDVELRCDPISGHTALYWYRQSLGQGLEFLIYFQGNSAPDKSGLPSDRFSAERTGGSVSTLTIQRTQQEDSAVYLCASSLITGVENIQYFGAGTRLSVL.

The genes are TRBV9 and TRBJ2-1; TRBD2 matches at 9 bases. Germline trimming cut 0 bases from V and 4 bases from J; bases unmatched to any gene: 5. The germline V gene encodes CDR1 SGDLS and CDR2 YYNGEE. The CDR3 is 16 amino acids. The CDR3 sequence: CASSVATSGLYNEQFF. Written as DNA, the CDR3 is TGTGCCAGCAGCGTAGCGACTAGCGGTTTATACAATGAGCAGTTCTTC.

The gene calls are TRBV5-4 and TRBJ2-6, with D unresolved. Trimming took 0 bases from V and 0 from J, leaving 13 bases between them. CDR3 length: 18 residues. The germline CDR1 and CDR2 sequences are SGHNT and YYREEE (reference sequence). CDR3 sequence (DNA): TGTGCCAGCAGCTTGGAGGCAGGCAGACACTCTGGGGCCAACGTCCTGACTTTC. Translation: CASSLEAGRHSGANVLTF.

About this clone itself: This same CDR3 is encoded by further DNA sequences in the sample. The chain has TRBV11-2 and TRBJ1-2, with 7 bases matching TRBD1. Germline CDR1 and CDR2: SGHAT and FQNNGV. Unmatched junction bases numbered 4, after V lost 5 bases and J lost 4 bases. This CDR3 has 13 amino acids. CDR3 protein: CASSPQGGYGYTF. In DNA, the CDR3 is TGTGCCAGCAGCCCTCAGGGGGGCTATGGCTACACCTTC.

This chain connects TRBV18 to TRBJ2-1; D tentatively fits TRBD1 or TRBD2 (5 bases each). Between the trimmed V and J ends, which lost 6 bases and 3 bases, there was a span of 12 bases. The CDR3 has 14 residues. Germline CDR1 is KGHSH and CDR2 is LQKENI. The CDR3 coding sequence is TGTGCCAGCTCCGGGACGGCCCTCTACAATGAGCAGTTCTTC. Amino acid sequence: CASSGTALYNEQFF. The whole variable domain, remainder taken from reference TRBV18 and TRBJ2-1, is NAGVMQNPRHLVRRRGQEARLRCSPMKGHSHVYWYRQLPEEGLKFMVYLQKENIIDESGMPKERFSAEFPKEGPSILRIQQVVRGDSAAYFCASSGTALYNEQFFGPGTRLTVL.

This chain connects TRBV2 to TRBJ2-2, with a weak D call TRBD2 (5 bases). V was clipped by 8 bases and J by 4 bases, with 14 bases between them. CDR3 size: 14 residues. Germline CDR1 reads SNHLY; CDR2 reads FYNNEI. Written as DNA, the CDR3 is TGTGCCAGCGGATCCGGAGGCGGCACCGGGGAGCTGTTTTTT. Its protein is CASGSGGGTGELFF.

This clone was recorded once. The rearrangement links TRBV29-1 to TRBJ2-7, with 12 positions matching TRBD2. Germline CDR1 SQVTM, CDR2 ANQGSEA. Losses at the gene ends were 6 bases for V and 5 bases for J; bases not matched to a gene: 8. This CDR3 contains 14 residues. CDR3 protein: CSVKRLAGVNEQYF. The CDR3 DNA sequence: TGCAGCGTCAAACGACTAGCGGGAGTCAACGAGCAGTACTTC.

This clone is a singleton in its sample. The chain links TRBV6-1 to TRBJ1-4; tentative D call: TRBD1 (5 bases). The V end was cut by 3 bases, the J end by 8 bases, with 16 bases between. Germline V gene data show CDR1 as MNHNS and CDR2 as SASEGT. This CDR3 is 15 amino acids long. CDR3 loop: CASSERGPGGEKLFF. In nucleotides, the CDR3 is TGTGCCAGCAGTGAGAGGGGCCCCGGGGGGGAAAAACTGTTTTTT.

This sequence joins TRBV28 and TRBJ1-5, with TRBD1 as a possible D gene (6 bases). This CDR3 is built from 16 residues. V gave up 5 bases and J gave up 0 bases, with 14 bases separating them. CDR1 MDHEN and CDR2 SYDVKM come from the germline V gene. The CDR3 nucleotides read TGTGCCAGCAGTCAAAGTCGGGGGCTTAGCAATCAGCCCCAGCATTTT. Protein: CASSQSRGLSNQPQHF.

The V and J genes are TRBV5-1 and TRBJ1-2, with D possibly being TRBD1 (6 bases). With 3 bases removed from V and 6 bases from J, the gap between germline ends came to 15 bases. The CDR3 is 14 amino acids. Germline V gene lookup returns CDR1 SGHRS and CDR2 YFSETQ. In DNA, the CDR3 is TGCGCCAGCAGCTCCCAGGGGCCCGGTGATGGCTACACCTTC. This gives the protein CASSSQGPGDGYTF.

The genes are TRBV19 and TRBJ1-2; D unresolved. This CDR3 is built from 12 residues. Trimming cost V 10 bases and J 3 bases, with 12 bases left between them. Germline V lookup: CDR1 LNHDA, CDR2 SQIVND (reference sequence). The CDR3 reads CATTDGYYGYTF. CDR3 bases: TGTGCCACAACGGACGGATACTATGGCTACACCTTC.

V is TRBV5-4 and J is TRBJ2-3, with 9 bases identical to TRBD2. V shed 4 bases and J 2 bases; nucleotides not matched to a gene: 11. Germline CDR1 is SGHNT and CDR2 is YYREEE (reference sequence). This CDR3 contains 17 residues. The CDR3 nucleotides are TGTGCCAGCAGCCCCCCCAAGCGGGAGGATCACACAGATACGCAGTATTTT. It encodes CASSPPKREDHTDTQYF.

The chain recombines TRBV29-1 with TRBJ2-2; D possibly corresponds to TRBD2 (5 bases). Trimming cost V 6 bases and J 0 bases, with 8 bases left between them. CDR3 length equals 13 residues. The germline V gene has CDR1 SQVTM and CDR2 ANQGSEA. Here the CDR3 DNA reads TGCAGCGTCGGCGGGTCGAACACCGGGGAGCTGTTTTTT. Protein sequence: CSVGGSNTGELFF.

The chain uses TRBV14 and TRBJ2-7; 13 nucleotides agree with TRBD2. Trimming removed 0 bases from V and 6 bases from J; junction bases left unmatched: 8. Germline V gene lookup returns CDR1 SGHDN and CDR2 FVKESK. This CDR3 is 17 amino acids long. DNA for the CDR3: TGTGCCAGCAGCCAAGATGTGAGGACTAGCGGGAGCCTCGAGCAGTACTTC. Amino acid sequence: CASSQDVRTSGSLEQYF.

With respect to this clone: Other DNA sequences of this sample code for an identical CDR3. V is TRBV6-5 and J is TRBJ2-7, with D possibly being TRBD1 or TRBD2 (6 bases each). The CDR3 runs to 12 residues. Per the germline V gene, CDR1 is MNHEY and CDR2 is SVGAGI. Trimming removed 6 bases at V and 6 bases at J, with 12 bases between. Written as DNA, the CDR3 is TGTGCCAGCAGCTCACAGGGAGGCGAGCAGTACTTC. This gives the protein CASSSQGGEQYF.

The V call is TRBV9, the J call TRBJ2-7; 9 bases fit TRBD1. The CDR3 has 14 residues. The trim removed 2 bases at V and 6 bases at J, leaving 6 bases unmatched. Germline CDR1 SGDLS, CDR2 YYNGEE. The CDR3 reads CASSVGQGLSEQYF. The DNA of the CDR3 is TGTGCCAGCAGCGTCGGACAGGGGCTAAGCGAGCAGTACTTC.

In nucleotides, the CDR3 is TGTGCCTGGAGTCCTCCTAAGAAGGGTGGGACTGAAGCTTTCTTT. Residues: CAWSPPKKGGTEAFF. The chain carries TRBV30 and TRBJ1-1; no clear D gene. Per germline, CDR1 GTSNPN and CDR2 SVGIG (reference sequence). The CDR3 contains 15 residues. Trimming pared 2 bases from V and 5 bases from J, leaving 18 bases between.